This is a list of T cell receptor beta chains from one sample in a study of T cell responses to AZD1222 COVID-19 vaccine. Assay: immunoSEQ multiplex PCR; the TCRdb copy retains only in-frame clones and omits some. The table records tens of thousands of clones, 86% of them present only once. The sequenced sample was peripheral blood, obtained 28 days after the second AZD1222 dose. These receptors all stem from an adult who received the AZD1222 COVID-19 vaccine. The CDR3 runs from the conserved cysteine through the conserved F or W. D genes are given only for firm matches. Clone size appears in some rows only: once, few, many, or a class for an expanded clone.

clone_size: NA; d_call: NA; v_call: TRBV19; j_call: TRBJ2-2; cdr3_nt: TGTGCCAGTAGTATTAACGCGAACACCGGGGAGCTGTTTTTT; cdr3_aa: CASSINANTGELFF
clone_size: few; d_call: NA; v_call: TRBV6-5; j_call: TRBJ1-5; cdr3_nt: TGTGCCAGCAGGTCCCTAGAGGCACATCAGCCCCAGCATTTT; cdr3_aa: CASRSLEAHQPQHF
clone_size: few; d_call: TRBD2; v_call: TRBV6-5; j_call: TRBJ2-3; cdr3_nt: TGTGCCAGCAGTCTAGCGGGCGGGGAAGATACGCAGTATTTT; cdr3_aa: CASSLAGGEDTQYF
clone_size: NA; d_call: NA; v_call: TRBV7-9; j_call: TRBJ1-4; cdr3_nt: TGTGCCAGCAGCTTAGCTGGAGACAGTGAAAAACTGTTTTTT; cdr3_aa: CASSLAGDSEKLFF
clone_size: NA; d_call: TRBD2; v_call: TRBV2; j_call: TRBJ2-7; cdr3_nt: TGTGCCAGCAGCAATATAGCGGGAGGGCCGTATTTGGAGCAGTACTTC; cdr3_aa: CASSNIAGGPYLEQYF
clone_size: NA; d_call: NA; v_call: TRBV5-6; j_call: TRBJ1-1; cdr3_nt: TGTGCCAGCAGCCTGTGGGGTTTCTTCAACACTGAAGCTTTCTTT; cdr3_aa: CASSLWGFFNTEAFF
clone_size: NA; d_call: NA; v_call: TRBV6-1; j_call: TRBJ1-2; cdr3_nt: TGTGCCAGCAGTGAGGCGGAGGGCCACGGAGGCTATGGCTACACCTTC; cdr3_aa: CASSEAEGHGGYGYTF
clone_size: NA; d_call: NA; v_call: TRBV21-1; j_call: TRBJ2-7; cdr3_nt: TGTGCCAGCAGCCTCGACAGGACCTCCTACGAGCAGTACTTC; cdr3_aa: CASSLDRTSYEQYF
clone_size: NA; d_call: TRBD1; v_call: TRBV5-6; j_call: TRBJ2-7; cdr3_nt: TGTGCCAGCAGCGTGACAGGGAGCTCCTACGAGCAGTACTTC; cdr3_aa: CASSVTGSSYEQYF
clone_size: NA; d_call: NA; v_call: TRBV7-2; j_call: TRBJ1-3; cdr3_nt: TGTGCCAGCAGCTTATGGGGAGGCTCTGGAAACACCATATATTTT; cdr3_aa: CASSLWGGSGNTIYF
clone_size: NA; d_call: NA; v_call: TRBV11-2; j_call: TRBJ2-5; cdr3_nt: TGTGCCAGCAGCTCGGTGGGGGGAAGACAGGTACAAGAGACCCAGTACTTC; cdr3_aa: CASSSVGGRQVQETQYF
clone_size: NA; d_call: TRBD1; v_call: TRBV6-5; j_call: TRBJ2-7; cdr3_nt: TGTGCCAGCAGTCCACGGACAGGCTACTTCTACGAGCAGTACTTC; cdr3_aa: CASSPRTGYFYEQYF
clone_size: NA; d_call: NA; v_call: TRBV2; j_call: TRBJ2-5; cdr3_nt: TGTGCCAGCAGTGGCTCACAAGAGACCCAGTACTTC; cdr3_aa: CASSGSQETQYF
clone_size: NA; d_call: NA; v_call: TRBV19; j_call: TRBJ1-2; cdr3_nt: TGTGCCAGTAGTCCCGGGACCAACATGGGCTACACCTTC; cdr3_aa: CASSPGTNMGYTF
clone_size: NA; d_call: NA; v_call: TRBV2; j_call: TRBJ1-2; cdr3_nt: TGTGCCAGCCATCCCGGGGCCTATGGCTACACCTTC; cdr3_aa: CASHPGAYGYTF
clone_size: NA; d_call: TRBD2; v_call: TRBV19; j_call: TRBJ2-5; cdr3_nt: TGTGCCAGTAGTATCTCAACTAGCGGAGTACAAGAGACCCAGTACTTC; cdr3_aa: CASSISTSGVQETQYF
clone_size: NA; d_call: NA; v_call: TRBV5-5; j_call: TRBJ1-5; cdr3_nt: TGTGCCAGCAGCGGTACCGGCAATCAGCCCCAGCATTTT; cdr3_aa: CASSGTGNQPQHF
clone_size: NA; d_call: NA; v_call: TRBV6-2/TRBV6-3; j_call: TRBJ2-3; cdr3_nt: TGTGCCAGCAGTTACCGTCGAAGAACGGAAGCCTCCACAGATACGCAGTATTTT; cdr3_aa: CASSYRRRTEASTDTQYF
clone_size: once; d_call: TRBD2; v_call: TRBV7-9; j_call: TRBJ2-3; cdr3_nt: TGTGCCAGCAGCTTAGCCGGGACTAGCGGGCCGAAACCGTATTTT; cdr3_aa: CASSLAGTSGPKPYF
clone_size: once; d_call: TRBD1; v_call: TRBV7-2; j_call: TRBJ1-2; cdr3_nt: TGTGCCAGCAGCATAGGACAGGGTGGCTATGGCTACACCTTC; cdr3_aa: CASSIGQGGYGYTF
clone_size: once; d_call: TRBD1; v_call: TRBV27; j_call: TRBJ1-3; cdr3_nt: TGTGCCAGCAGTCGTAAGGGACAGGACTCTGGAAACACCATATATTTT; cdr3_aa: CASSRKGQDSGNTIYF